This T cell receptor (beta chain) was sequenced for a study of T cells in tuberculosis. Study-wide results and caveats: Some low-affinity tetramer-binding T cells may be absent from this sample.

Measured with immunoSEQ multiplex PCR; TCRdb has only the in-frame clones, and not every one. This table has 70,000 to 95,000 clones, about nine tenths appearing once. The V gene's germline CDR1 is SGHAT and CDR2 FQNNGV. V was pared by 5 bases and J by 8 bases, with 21 bases between. The CDR3 is 15 amino acids. Thawed, overnight-rested PBMC were stained with GMM-loaded CD1B tetramer, viability dye and anti-CD3, then sorted. CD1B tetramers were loaded with Rhodococcus equi-derived C32 glucose monomycolate. CD14-expressing monocytes were removed from PBMC before cryopreservation and sorting. Some 95,000 tetramer-negative cells were sorted from each donor.

The TCR was taken from an adult woman with latent tuberculosis. This sequence joins TRBV11-2 and TRBJ1-2; D possibly corresponds to TRBD1 (6 bases). Sequencing was performed on CD1b-GMM tetramer-negative cells sorted from PBMCs. This CDR3 is CASSPLVGGAGGYTF. DNA for the CDR3: TGTGCCAGCAGCCCTTTAGTTGGGGGGGCGGGCGGCTACACCTTC.